One and the same sample provided the 32 T cell receptor beta chains below, sequenced in a study of cytomegalovirus exposure and HLA in healthy donors. Primers included in the PCR were 60 Vbeta and 13 Jbeta primers. The data were produced by immunoSEQ multiplex PCR, yet TCRdb's version contains in-frame clones alone and is incomplete. The sample lists over 150,000 clones, about 77% occurring once. The sample taken for sequencing was PBMCs. These TCRs come from a male donor in good health and CMV-seropositive.

The chain has TRBV30 and TRBJ1-3, with D perhaps TRBD1 (6 bases). The V gene lost 3 bases and the J gene lost 3 bases, with 15 bases spanning the gap. The germline CDR1 and CDR2 sequences are GTSNPN and SVGIG (reference sequence). The CDR3 extends over 15 amino acids. CDR3 bases: TGTGCCTGGAGCTTTCCAGGGGCCTATGGAAACACCATATATTTT. Its protein product is CAWSFPGAYGNTIYF.

The sample holds a few counts of this clone. The rearrangement uses TRBV5-6 and TRBJ1-1; D unresolved. CDR3 length: 14 residues. CDR1 SGHDT and CDR2 YYEEEE come from the germline V gene. V was clipped by 4 bases and J by 5 bases, with 15 bases between them. CDR3 in DNA: TGTGCCAGCAGCCGACCGTGGGAGGCGACTGAAGCTTTCTTT. Translated, it gives CASSRPWEATEAFF. The complete variable domain, with remaining parts taken from reference TRBV5-6 and TRBJ1-1, reads DAGVTQSPTHLIKTRGQQVTLRCSPKSGHDTVSWYQQALGQGPQFIFQYYEEEERQRGNFPDRFSGHQFPNYSSELNVNALLLGDSALYLCASSRPWEATEAFFGQGTRLTVV.

The table lists this clone with a count of one. The rearrangement uses TRBV2 and TRBJ2-3; tentative D call: TRBD2 (5 bases). Trimming pared 7 bases from V and 5 bases from J, leaving 16 bases between. This CDR3 has 14 residues. Germline V gene sequence: CDR1 SNHLY, CDR2 FYNNEI. CDR3 sequence reads: CASTPGSIVDTQYF. Here the CDR3 DNA reads TGTGCCAGCACCCCGGGGTCAATCGTAGATACGCAGTATTTT.

The J gene is TRBJ1-1, the V gene TRBV19, with D uncertain. The CDR3 loop spans 14 amino acids. V was shortened by 7 bases and J by 3 bases, with 15 bases between the two germline ends. Germline V gives CDR1 LNHDA, CDR2 SQIVND (reference sequence). CDR3 DNA: TGTGCCAGTACTAGGGAGATCAAAGACACTGAAGCTTTCTTT. It encodes CASTREIKDTEAFF.

The chain is built from TRBV5-1 and TRBJ1-2; D call uncertain. V lost 0 bases, J lost 4 bases, and 16 bases lay in between. There are 16 residues in the CDR3. CDR1 and CDR2 (germline): SGHRS, YFSETQ. The CDR3 sequence: CASSLAGDLSSYGYTF. CDR3 nucleotides: TGCGCCAGCAGCTTGGCCGGGGATCTATCGTCCTATGGCTACACCTTC. Filled out from reference TRBV5-1 and TRBJ1-2, the complete variable domain reads KAGVTQTPRYLIKTRGQQVTLSCSPISGHRSVSWYQQTPGQGLQFLFEYFSETQRNKGNFPGRFSGRQFSNSRSEMNVSTLELGDSALYLCASSLAGDLSSYGYTFGSGTRLTVV.

This clone was observed a single time. The rearrangement links TRBV2 to TRBJ2-7; D might be TRBD1 (6 bases). Germline CDR1 SNHLY, CDR2 FYNNEI. This CDR3 comprises 16 residues. With 6 bases removed from V and 1 base from J, the gap between germline ends came to 19 bases. CDR3 loop: CASRRFGTTSSYEQYF. The CDR3 DNA follows: TGTGCCAGCAGGAGGTTCGGGACAACTTCTTCCTACGAGCAGTACTTC.

The genes are TRBV30 and TRBJ1-1, with unresolved D. The length of the CDR3 is 13 residues. V was pared by 2 bases and J by 0 bases, with 7 bases between. CDR1 and CDR2 (germline): GTSNPN, SVGIG (reference sequence). In nucleotides, the CDR3 is TGTGCCTGGAGTTTCCTTATGAACACTGAAGCTTTCTTT. Translation: CAWSFLMNTEAFF.

This clone was detected once. The V call is TRBV6-5, the J call TRBJ2-7, with TRBD2 identical over 9 bases. The length of the CDR3 is 14 residues. Germline CDR1 reads MNHEY; CDR2 reads SVGAGI. Germline trimming cut 8 bases from V and 0 bases from J; bases unmatched to any gene: 5. CDR3 DNA: TGTGCCAGCGCGGGGGGGACTACCTCCTACGAGCAGTACTTC. This codes for CASAGGTTSYEQYF.

The chain carries TRBV5-1 and TRBJ2-7, with D tentatively TRBD2 (5 bases). The CDR3 has 15 residues. Germline CDR1 is SGHRS and CDR2 is YFSETQ. The ends were cut back, 0 bases at V and 3 bases at J, with 13 bases in the middle. CDR3 sequence: CASSLEGGLVYEQYF. CDR3 nucleotide sequence: TGCGCCAGCAGCTTGGAGGGCGGGTTGGTCTACGAGCAGTACTTC.

As regards this clone: At one end the junction does not follow the germline gene, possibly because of a read error. The chain links TRBV2 to TRBJ1-4, with 8 bases fitting TRBD1. Germline-derived CDR1 and CDR2 are SNHLY and FYNNEI. CDR3 length: 14 amino acids. The CDR3, as DNA: TGTGCCAGCTCTTGGGACAGGACGGGTGAAAAACTGTCTTTT. It yields the protein CASSWDRTGEKLSF.

The rearrangement joins TRBV18 to TRBJ1-4; TRBD1 is a possible D gene (6 bases). V gave up 2 bases and J gave up 4 bases, with 14 bases separating them. CDR1 is KGHSH, CDR2 LQKENI, per germline. The CDR3 length is 16 residues. CDR3 residues: CASSPTRQEINEKLFF. DNA of the CDR3: TGTGCCAGCTCACCAACTCGACAGGAGATTAATGAAAAACTGTTTTTT. The full variable domain, rest sourced from reference TRBV18 and TRBJ1-4, is NAGVMQNPRHLVRRRGQEARLRCSPMKGHSHVYWYRQLPEEGLKFMVYLQKENIIDESGMPKERFSAEFPKEGPSILRIQQVVRGDSAAYFCASSPTRQEINEKLFFGSGTQLSVL.

As regards this clone: Relative to the germline gene, one junction end is altered; a read error may explain this. Additional DNA sequences in this sample encode the identical CDR3. The chain carries TRBV5-4 and TRBJ2-3; 7 positions match TRBD2. Germline lookup yields CDR1 SGHNT and CDR2 YYREEE (reference sequence). The CDR3 contains 16 residues. The CDR3 nucleotides read TGTGCCAGCAGCGACCCGGGCGGGGGAAGCACAGATACGCAATATTTT. This sequence encodes CASSDPGGGSTDTQYF. Full variable domain (outside the CDR3, taken from reference TRBV5-4 and TRBJ2-3): ETGVTQSPTHLIKTRGQQVTLRCSSQSGHNTVSWYQQALGQGPQFIFQYYREEENGRGNFPPRFSGLQFPNYSSELNVNALELDDSALYLCASSDPGGGSTDTQYFGPGTRLTVL.

V is TRBV5-5 and J is TRBJ1-5; the match to TRBD1 covers 8 bases. The ends lost 0 bases at V and 2 bases at J; junction bases unmatched: 1. The CDR3 runs 15 residues. Germline CDR1 and CDR2: SGHKS and YYEKEE (reference sequence). CDR3 protein: CASSLGGQGNQPQHF. The CDR3 region has the DNA TGTGCCAGCAGCTTGGGGGGACAGGGCAATCAGCCCCAGCATTTT.

The chain employs TRBV2 and TRBJ1-1; weak D call: TRBD1 (6 bases). Germline-derived CDR1 and CDR2 are SNHLY and FYNNEI. Trimming left V 2 bases short and J 4 bases short, with 11 bases between. The length of the CDR3 is 14 residues. CDR3 nucleotides: TGTGCCAGCAGTGAAACTAGGGGGGGCACTGAAGCTTTCTTT. Translation: CASSETRGGTEAFF.

V usage is TRBV9 and J usage is TRBJ2-7; D not certain. Trimming stripped 4 bases from V and 1 base from J, with 9 bases between. Germline V gene sequence: CDR1 SGDLS, CDR2 YYNGEE. The CDR3 consists of 13 residues. The CDR3 DNA is TGTGCCAGCAGCAGAGAACCGTCCTACGAGCAGTACTTC. The encoded protein is CASSREPSYEQYF.

V and J are TRBV5-8 and TRBJ1-1; D possibly corresponds to TRBD1 (6 bases). CDR3 length equals 17 residues. Trimming pared 0 bases from V and 4 bases from J, leaving 19 bases between. From germline, CDR1 is SGHTS and CDR2 YDEGEE. The DNA for the CDR3 is TGTGCCAGCAGCTTGGTTCGACAGGCTACTACGTCCACTGAAGCTTTCTTT. It yields the protein CASSLVRQATTSTEAFF.

A word on this clone: The same CDR3 can be traced to other DNA sequences in this sample. The chain carries TRBV27 and TRBJ1-1, with D possibly being TRBD1 (6 bases). CDR1 and CDR2 (germline): MNHEY, SMNVEV (reference sequence). The CDR3 runs to 13 residues. Between the trimmed V and J ends, which lost 2 bases and 2 bases, there was a span of 6 bases. CDR3 DNA: TGTGCCAGCAGTTTAGGGGGCAACACTGAAGCTTTCTTT. Its protein product is CASSLGGNTEAFF.

DNA of the CDR3: TGTGCCTGGAGTGATGGGGAGGGCTACGAGCAGTACTTC. Protein: CAWSDGEGYEQYF. The V and J genes are TRBV30 and TRBJ2-7; 7 nucleotides line up with TRBD2. V was pared by 1 base and J by 3 bases, with 3 bases of the junction left unmatched. In germline, CDR1 is GTSNPN, CDR2 SVGIG (reference sequence). The CDR3 consists of 13 residues.

This rearrangement joins TRBV13 to TRBJ2-1; 9 bases are a match to TRBD2. J lost 4 bases, V lost 5 bases, and 6 bases had no gene match. The CDR3 covers 15 residues. Per the germline V gene, CDR1 is PRHDT and CDR2 is FYEKMQ (reference sequence). The CDR3 protein is CASSPTSGSYNEQFF. DNA of the CDR3: TGTGCCAGCAGCCCGACTAGCGGTTCATACAATGAGCAGTTCTTC. Variable domain in full (rest from reference TRBV13 and TRBJ2-1): AAGVIQSPRHLIKEKRETATLKCYPIPRHDTVYWYQQGPGQDPQFLISFYEKMQSDKGSIPDRFSAQQFSDYHSELNMSSLELGDSALYFCASSPTSGSYNEQFFGPGTRLTVL.

The chain recombines TRBV6-6 with TRBJ1-3; perhaps TRBD1 as D (6 bases). This CDR3 is built from 13 residues. V lost 6 bases and J 3 bases, leaving 9 bases between the germline ends. Germline lookup yields CDR1 MNHNY and CDR2 SVGAGI (reference sequence). DNA for the CDR3: TGTGCCAGCAGCCCGGACAGTGGAAACACCATATATTTT. This codes for CASSPDSGNTIYF.

The chain has TRBV7-9 and TRBJ2-1; D is possibly TRBD2 (6 bases). Trimming removed 6 bases from V and 3 bases from J, with 21 bases in between. The length of the CDR3 is 17 residues. The germline V gene has CDR1 SEHNR and CDR2 FQNEAQ (reference sequence). Here the CDR3 reads CASRPLKGGVVYNEQFF. The CDR3 bases are TGTGCCAGCAGGCCCCTTAAGGGCGGGGTAGTCTACAATGAGCAGTTCTTC.

V is TRBV25-1 and J is TRBJ2-3; D is uncertain. The V gene's germline CDR1 is MGHDK and CDR2 SYGVNS. The CDR3 spans 13 residues. Trimming took 1 base from V and 0 from J, leaving 2 bases between them. The DNA for the CDR3 is TGTGCCAGCAGTGAATCTAGCACAGATACGCAGTATTTT. This codes for CASSESSTDTQYF.

V usage is TRBV5-4 and J usage is TRBJ1-1; unclear D gene. The V gene's germline CDR1 is SGHNT and CDR2 YYREEE (reference sequence). Trimming stripped 4 bases from V and 1 base from J, with 8 bases between. The CDR3 spans 13 residues. This CDR3 reads CASSPAGNTEAFF. DNA of the CDR3: TGTGCCAGCAGCCCGGCAGGGAACACTGAAGCTTTCTTT.

The V and J genes are TRBV4-2 and TRBJ2-7, with TRBD2 identical over 9 bases. V lost 0 bases to trimming and J lost 5 bases; unmatched junction nucleotides: 8. The CDR3 totals 16 residues. The germline V gene has CDR1 LGHNA and CDR2 YNFKEQ. CDR3 in DNA: TGTGCCAGCAGCCAAGATCCGCGGGGGGGCCTCAACGAGCAGTACTTC. Encoded protein: CASSQDPRGGLNEQYF.

Worth noting for this clone: One end of the junction does not line up with germline, which may come from a read error. Other DNA sequences of this sample code for an identical CDR3. The chain employs TRBV7-9 and TRBJ2-7; 7 bases map to TRBD1. CDR1 SEHNR and CDR2 FQNEAQ come from the germline V gene (reference sequence). The CDR3 contains 13 residues. The DNA for the CDR3 is TGTTCCAGCAGCCCCGGGACAGCCTACGAGCAGTACTTC. Its protein is CSSSPGTAYEQYF.

The chain links TRBV19 to TRBJ1-5, with a possible D match to TRBD1 (5 bases). Germline-derived CDR1 and CDR2 are LNHDA and SQIVND (reference sequence). The CDR3 is made up of 14 amino acids. V was shortened by 4 bases and J by 5 bases, with 12 bases between the two germline ends. The CDR3 DNA reads TGTGCCAGTAGTACGCGGGACGGTTATCAGCCCCAGCATTTT. As protein: CASSTRDGYQPQHF.

This chain connects TRBV7-2 to TRBJ1-3; D uncertain. The germline V gene encodes CDR1 SGHTA and CDR2 FQGNSA. Deletions cut 5 bases from V and 4 bases from J, with 18 bases between. CDR3 length: 16 amino acids. The CDR3 DNA sequence: TGTGCCAGCAGCCCCTCATACCAGGCGACCGGAAACACCATATATTTT. Its protein is CASSPSYQATGNTIYF.

The chain couples TRBV5-1 to TRBJ2-2, with D perhaps matching TRBD2 (6 bases). Germline assignment: CDR1 SGHRS and CDR2 YFSETQ. V shed 1 base and J shed 14 bases, with 12 bases lying between them. The CDR3 is 12 amino acids. The CDR3 region is CASSLNGGYLFF. The CDR3 region has the DNA TGCGCCAGCAGCTTGAACGGGGGTTATCTGTTTTTT. Full variable domain (outside the CDR3, taken from reference TRBV5-1 and TRBJ2-2): KAGVTQTPRYLIKTRGQQVTLSCSPISGHRSVSWYQQTPGQGLQFLFEYFSETQRNKGNFPGRFSGRQFSNSRSEMNVSTLELGDSALYLCASSLNGGYLFFGEGSRLTVL.

This chain links TRBV9 with TRBJ2-1, with D possibly matching TRBD2 (7 bases). The CDR3 is 17 amino acids. Germline V CDR1 and CDR2: SGDLS, YYNGEE. Trimming shortened V by 4 bases and J by 6 bases, and 23 bases separated the two germline ends. In nucleotides, the CDR3 is TGTGCCAGCAGCCCTACTTCAAGGGGGGGGTTAATCAATGAGCAGTTCTTC. Its translation: CASSPTSRGGLINEQFF.

The rearrangement links TRBV5-4 to TRBJ1-3; tentatively, D is TRBD1 (6 bases). The CDR3 length is 14 residues. Between the trimmed V and J ends, which lost 0 bases and 4 bases, there was a span of 8 bases. CDR1 is SGHNT and CDR2 is YYREEE in the germline V gene (reference sequence). CDR3 region: CASSLAGVGNTIYF. In DNA form, the CDR3 reads TGTGCCAGCAGCTTGGCAGGGGTCGGAAACACCATATATTTT.

The rearrangement joins TRBV2 to TRBJ1-5, with D unclear. V shed 1 base and J shed 4 bases, with 8 bases lying between them. This CDR3 is 14 amino acids long. Germline V gene sequence: CDR1 SNHLY, CDR2 FYNNEI. CDR3 in amino acids: CASSEDRWNQPQHF. The CDR3 DNA is TGTGCCAGCAGTGAAGATAGATGGAATCAGCCCCAGCATTTT. Looking up the rest from reference TRBV2 and TRBJ1-5 gives the full variable domain: EPEVTQTPSHQVTQMGQEVILRCVPISNHLYFYWYRQILGQKVEFLVSFYNNEISEKSEIFDDQFSVERPDGSNFTLKIRSTKLEDSAMYFCASSEDRWNQPQHFGDGTRLSIL.

This chain connects TRBV30 to TRBJ2-7, with 8 bases identical to TRBD1. Trimming took 4 bases from V and 4 from J; bases not matched to a gene: 3. From germline, CDR1 is GTSNPN and CDR2 SVGIG (reference sequence). The CDR3 has 12 amino acids. The CDR3 protein is CAWTGGKYEQYF. The CDR3 nucleotides are TGTGCCTGGACAGGGGGCAAATACGAGCAGTACTTC. Filled out from reference TRBV30 and TRBJ2-7, the complete variable domain reads SQTIHQWPATLVQPVGSPLSLECTVEGTSNPNLYWYRQAAGRGLQLLFYSVGIGQISSEVPQNLSASRPQDRQFILSSKKLLLSDSGFYLCAWTGGKYEQYFGPGTRLTVT.